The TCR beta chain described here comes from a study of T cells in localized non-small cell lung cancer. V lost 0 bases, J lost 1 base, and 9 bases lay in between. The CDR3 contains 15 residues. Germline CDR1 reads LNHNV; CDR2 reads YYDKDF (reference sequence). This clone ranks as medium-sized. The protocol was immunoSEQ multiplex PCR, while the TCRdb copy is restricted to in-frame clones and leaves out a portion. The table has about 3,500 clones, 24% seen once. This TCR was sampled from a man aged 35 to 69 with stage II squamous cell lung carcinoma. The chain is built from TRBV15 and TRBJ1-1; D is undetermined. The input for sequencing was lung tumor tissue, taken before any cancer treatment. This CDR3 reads CATSRDPYGNTEAFF. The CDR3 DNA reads TGTGCCACCAGCAGAGATCCGTACGGGAACACTGAAGCTTTCTTT.